The 18 T cell receptor beta chains listed next were all sequenced from one sample in a study of graft-versus-host responses after intestinal transplantation. No antigen is known for these receptors. Repertoires were generated with immunoSEQ multiplex PCR, while TCRdb's copy carries only in-frame clones and drops some. The data contain around 93,000 clones, 85% to 95% of them singletons. The sample here was unstimulated CD8+ T cells sorted from spleen or lymph node cells, taken before intestinal transplant. The source is a human donor who received an intestinal transplant.

The genes are TRBV4-1 and TRBJ2-1, with a tentative D call TRBD2 (6 bases). CDR1 and CDR2 (germline): MGHRA, YSYEKL. The V gene lost 1 base and the J gene lost 4 bases, with 14 bases spanning the gap. The length of the CDR3 is 16 residues. DNA for the CDR3: TGCGCCAGCAGCCAAGGTACGTGGACTACATACAATGAGCAGTTCTTC. It specifies CASSQGTWTTYNEQFF.

This clone was observed once. This chain joins TRBV5-1 and TRBJ2-1, with 10 nucleotides matching TRBD2. With 0 bases clipped from V and 7 bases from J, the junction kept 7 bases outside the gene matches. Germline values: CDR1 SGHRS, CDR2 YFSETQ. The CDR3 consists of 16 residues. CDR3 sequence: CASSLGAGGTKNEQFF. The CDR3 nucleotides are TGCGCCAGCAGCTTGGGAGCGGGGGGGACTAAAAATGAGCAGTTCTTC. The complete variable domain, with remaining parts taken from reference TRBV5-1 and TRBJ2-1, reads KAGVTQTPRYLIKTRGQQVTLSCSPISGHRSVSWYQQTPGQGLQFLFEYFSETQRNKGNFPGRFSGRQFSNSRSEMNVSTLELGDSALYLCASSLGAGGTKNEQFFGPGTRLTVL.

The chain is built from TRBV4-3 and TRBJ2-7; D gene ambiguous. CDR3 length: 15 residues. The germline gives CDR1 LGHNA, CDR2 YSLEER. V shed 0 bases and J shed 2 bases, with 11 bases lying between them. DNA of the CDR3: TGCGCCAGCAGCCAAGATGGTTCGCGCGCCTACGAGCAGTACTTC. Encoded protein: CASSQDGSRAYEQYF.

Regarding this clone: The sample carries other DNA sequences with the same CDR3. The chain combines TRBV6-5 with TRBJ2-2; D is undetermined. Trimming left V 2 bases short and J 2 bases short, with 9 bases between. The CDR3 consists of 15 residues. The germline gives CDR1 MNHEY, CDR2 SVGAGI. The CDR3 spells CASSYVSPNTGELFF. The CDR3 DNA is TGTGCCAGCAGTTACGTTAGTCCCAACACCGGGGAGCTGTTTTTT.

The rearrangement uses TRBV5-6 and TRBJ2-5; TRBD2 aligns across 8 bases. From germline, CDR1 is SGHDT and CDR2 YYEEEE. The CDR3 is 14 residues long. V lost 4 bases and J lost 5; bases outside the gene matches: 7. CDR3 region: CASSLAGGAETQYF. As DNA, the CDR3 is TGTGCCAGCAGCCTCGCGGGGGGCGCGGAGACCCAGTACTTC.

The J gene is TRBJ1-2, the V gene TRBV28; D call uncertain. The V end lost 3 bases, the J end lost 4 bases, and 12 bases lay between the germline ends. This CDR3 contains 14 residues. In germline, CDR1 is MDHEN, CDR2 SYDVKM. The CDR3 DNA reads as TGTGCCAGCAGTTTCCGGGGTAGTTCCTATGGCTACACCTTC. Amino acids: CASSFRGSSYGYTF.

The chain has TRBV5-1 and TRBJ2-7; no reliable D call. V gave up 2 bases and J gave up 2 bases, with 8 bases separating them. Germline V gives CDR1 SGHRS, CDR2 YFSETQ. The CDR3 is 13 amino acids. This CDR3 is CASSFQETYEQYF. In DNA form, the CDR3 reads TGCGCCAGCAGCTTTCAGGAAACCTACGAGCAGTACTTC.

This chain links TRBV7-9 with TRBJ1-2, with D possibly being TRBD1 (6 bases). Germline CDR1 reads SEHNR; CDR2 reads FQNEAQ (reference sequence). The CDR3 runs 13 residues. V was cut by 6 bases and J by 8 bases, with 16 bases left in between. CDR3 nucleotides: TGTGCCAGCAGTTCCCCTGGGGGCCCAGGCTACACCTTC. It codes for CASSSPGGPGYTF.

The rearrangement joins TRBV29-1 to TRBJ2-7; maybe TRBD2 (6 bases). The germline V gene encodes CDR1 SQVTM and CDR2 ANQGSEA. CDR3 size: 12 residues. Trimming shortened V by 4 bases and J by 3 bases, and 10 bases separated the two germline ends. CDR3 protein: CSVVWGLYEQYF. CDR3 in DNA: TGCAGCGTTGTCTGGGGACTCTACGAGCAGTACTTC.

V and J are TRBV6-5 and TRBJ2-1; D tentatively fits TRBD1 or TRBD2 (5 bases each). The CDR3 contains 14 residues. Trimming removed 0 bases at V and 5 bases at J, with 8 bases between. Per germline, CDR1 MNHEY and CDR2 SVGAGI. Here the CDR3 reads CASSYSGPNNEQFF. The CDR3, as DNA: TGTGCCAGCAGTTACTCGGGACCAAACAATGAGCAGTTCTTC.

The genes are TRBV13 and TRBJ2-1; 7 nucleotides align to TRBD2. The J segment lost 3 bases and the V segment lost 8 bases, leaving 13 bases of the junction unmatched. There are 16 residues in the CDR3. CDR1 PRHDT and CDR2 FYEKMQ come from the germline V gene (reference sequence). CDR3 protein: CASHTTPGTNYNEQFF. CDR3 bases: TGTGCCAGCCACACGACCCCCGGGACTAACTACAATGAGCAGTTCTTC. Together with reference TRBV13 and TRBJ2-1, the CDR3 gives the full variable domain: AAGVIQSPRHLIKEKRETATLKCYPIPRHDTVYWYQQGPGQDPQFLISFYEKMQSDKGSIPDRFSAQQFSDYHSELNMSSLELGDSALYFCASHTTPGTNYNEQFFGPGTRLTVL.

The genes are TRBV6-5 and TRBJ2-4, with no clear D. The CDR3 is 13 residues long. Trimming stripped 6 bases from V and 2 bases from J, with 8 bases between. Germline V gene lookup returns CDR1 MNHEY and CDR2 SVGAGI. The DNA for the CDR3 is TGTGCCAGCAGGACGGATACCAAAAACATTCAGTACTTC. This gives the protein CASRTDTKNIQYF.

The V and J genes are TRBV7-9 and TRBJ2-3, with TRBD2 identical over 9 bases. CDR1 and CDR2 (germline): SEHNR, FQNEAQ (reference sequence). Losses at the gene ends were 5 bases for V and 6 bases for J; bases not matched to a gene: 12. This CDR3 is built from 16 residues. CDR3 bases: TGTGCCAGCAGCCCCGGGGAGGGACTAGCCGGGGATACGCAGTATTTT. It is translated as CASSPGEGLAGDTQYF.

The chain uses TRBV5-4 and TRBJ2-3, with TRBD2 matching over 7 bases. Germline lookup yields CDR1 SGHNT and CDR2 YYREEE (reference sequence). The junction had 7 bases not matched to a gene; V was cut back by 0 bases and J by 3 bases. The CDR3 length is 16 residues. The CDR3 sequence: CASSLVGLVPTDTQYF. The CDR3 DNA reads TGTGCCAGCAGCTTGGTCGGACTAGTCCCAACAGATACGCAGTATTTT.

The genes are TRBV10-1 and TRBJ2-5; maybe TRBD1 (5 bases). CDR1 WNHNN and CDR2 SYGVQD come from the germline V gene (reference sequence). There are 14 residues in the CDR3. With 2 bases removed from V and 4 bases from J, the gap between germline ends came to 11 bases. This CDR3 is CASSEKGIRETQYF. DNA for the CDR3: TGCGCCAGCAGTGAGAAGGGGATCCGAGAGACCCAGTACTTC.

This clone was recorded only once. The rearrangement joins TRBV11-2 to TRBJ2-7; 8 bases align to TRBD1. This CDR3 spans 16 amino acids. Germline V gene sequence: CDR1 SGHAT, CDR2 FQNNGV. Germline trimming cut 3 bases from V and 3 bases from J; bases unmatched to any gene: 10. The DNA for the CDR3 is TGTGCCAGCAGCTTGTCTTGGGGACAGGAGTTCTACGAGCAGTACTTC. This sequence encodes CASSLSWGQEFYEQYF.

The chain uses TRBV9 and TRBJ1-2, with D possibly matching TRBD1 (5 bases). The germline gives CDR1 SGDLS, CDR2 YYNGEE. V was clipped by 0 bases and J by 4 bases, with 19 bases between them. CDR3 size: 17 residues. CDR3 bases: TGTGCCAGCAGCGTAGGGGACCCCTATATGAATCTCTATGGCTACACCTTC. Translated, it gives CASSVGDPYMNLYGYTF.

The genes are TRBV7-6 and TRBJ2-3; no definite D call. The V end lost 2 bases, the J end lost 2 bases, and 11 bases lay between the germline ends. CDR1 and CDR2 (germline): SGHVS, FNYEAQ. CDR3 length equals 15 residues. In nucleotides, the CDR3 is TGTGCCAGCAGCTTAATAGCTCTTGACACAGATACGCAGTATTTT. Its protein is CASSLIALDTDTQYF.